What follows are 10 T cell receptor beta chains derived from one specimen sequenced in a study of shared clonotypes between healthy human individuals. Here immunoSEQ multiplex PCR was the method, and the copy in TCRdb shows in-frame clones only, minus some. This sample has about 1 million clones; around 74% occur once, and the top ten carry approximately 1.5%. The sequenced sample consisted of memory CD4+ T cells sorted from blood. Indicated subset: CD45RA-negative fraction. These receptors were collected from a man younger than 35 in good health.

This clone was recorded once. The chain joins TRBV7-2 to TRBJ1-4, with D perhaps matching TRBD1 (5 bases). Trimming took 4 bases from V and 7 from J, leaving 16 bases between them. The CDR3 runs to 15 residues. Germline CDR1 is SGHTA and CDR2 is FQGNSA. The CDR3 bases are TGTGCCAGCAGCTCGACATTTGGGGGGAGTGAAAAACTGTTTTTT. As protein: CASSSTFGGSEKLFF.

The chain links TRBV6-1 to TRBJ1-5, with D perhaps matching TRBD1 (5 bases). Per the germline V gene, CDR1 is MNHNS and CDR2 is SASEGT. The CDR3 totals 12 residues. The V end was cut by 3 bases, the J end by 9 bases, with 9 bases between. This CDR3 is CASSDHGGPQHF. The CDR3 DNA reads TGTGCCAGCAGTGACCATGGGGGGCCCCAGCATTTT.

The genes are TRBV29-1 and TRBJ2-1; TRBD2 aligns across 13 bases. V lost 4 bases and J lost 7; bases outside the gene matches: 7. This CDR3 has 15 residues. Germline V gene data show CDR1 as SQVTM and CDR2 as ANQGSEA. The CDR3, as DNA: TGCAGCGTTGCCCCACTAGCGGGAGGGCAGAATGAGCAGTTCTTC. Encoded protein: CSVAPLAGGQNEQFF.

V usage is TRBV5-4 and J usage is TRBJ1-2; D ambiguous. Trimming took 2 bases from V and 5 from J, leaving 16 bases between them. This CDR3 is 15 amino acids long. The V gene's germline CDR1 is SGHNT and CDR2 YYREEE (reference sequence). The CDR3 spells CASSFPGALGYGYTF. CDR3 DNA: TGTGCCAGCAGCTTCCCGGGAGCTCTAGGGTATGGCTACACCTTC.

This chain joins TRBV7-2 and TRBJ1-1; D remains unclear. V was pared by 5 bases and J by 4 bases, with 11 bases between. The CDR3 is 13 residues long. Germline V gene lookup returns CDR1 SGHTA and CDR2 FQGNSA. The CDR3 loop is CASSPGPSTEAFF. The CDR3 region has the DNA TGTGCCAGCAGCCCGGGCCCAAGCACTGAAGCTTTCTTT. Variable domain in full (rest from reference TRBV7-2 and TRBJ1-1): GAGVSQSPSNKVTEKGKDVELRCDPISGHTALYWYRQSLGQGLEFLIYFQGNSAPDKSGLPSDRFSAERTGGSVSTLTIQRTQQEDSAVYLCASSPGPSTEAFFGQGTRLTVV.

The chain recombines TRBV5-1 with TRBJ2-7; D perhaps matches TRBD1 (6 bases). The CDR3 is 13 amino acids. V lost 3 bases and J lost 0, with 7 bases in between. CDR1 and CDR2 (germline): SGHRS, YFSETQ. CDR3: CASSWDISYEQYF. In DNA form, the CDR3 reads TGCGCCAGCAGCTGGGACATCTCCTACGAGCAGTACTTC.

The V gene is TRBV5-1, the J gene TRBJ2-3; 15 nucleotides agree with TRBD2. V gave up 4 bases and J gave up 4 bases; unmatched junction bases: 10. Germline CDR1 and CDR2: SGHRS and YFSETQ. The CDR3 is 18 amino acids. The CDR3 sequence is CASSGGTSGRIGADTQYF. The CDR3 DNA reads TGCGCCAGCAGCGGGGGGACTAGCGGGAGGATCGGTGCAGATACGCAGTATTTT.

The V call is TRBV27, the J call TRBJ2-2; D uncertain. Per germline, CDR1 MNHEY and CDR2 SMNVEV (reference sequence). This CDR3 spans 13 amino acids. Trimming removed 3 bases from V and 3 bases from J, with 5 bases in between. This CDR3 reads CASSFSYTGELFF. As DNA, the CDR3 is TGTGCCAGCAGTTTCAGTTACACCGGGGAGCTGTTTTTT.

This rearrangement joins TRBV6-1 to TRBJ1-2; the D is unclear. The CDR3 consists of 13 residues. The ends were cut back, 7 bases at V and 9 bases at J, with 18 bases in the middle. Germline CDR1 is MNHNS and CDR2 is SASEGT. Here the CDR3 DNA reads TGTGCCAGCACGGTCCCCGTCTGGGAGAGCTACACCTTC. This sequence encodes CASTVPVWESYTF.

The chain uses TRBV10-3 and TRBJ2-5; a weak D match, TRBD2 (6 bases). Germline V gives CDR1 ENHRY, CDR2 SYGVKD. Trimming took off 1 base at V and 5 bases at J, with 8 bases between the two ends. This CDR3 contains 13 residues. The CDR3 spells CAISEFGGETQYF. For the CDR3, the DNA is TGTGCCATCAGTGAGTTTGGGGGGGAGACCCAGTACTTC.